Listed here are 32 T cell receptor beta chains from one sample, sequenced in a study of beta chain features in type 1 diabetes. The sequenced template was cDNA made from the entire isolated RNA. Assay: immunoSEQ multiplex PCR; the TCRdb copy retains only in-frame clones and omits some. The sample records roughly 230,000 clones, over 8.5% being singletons. Sequencing was carried out using naive CD4+ T cells from blood. These TCRs come from a woman aged 18-30 years in good health.

This clone came up a few times. The CDR3 is CASSGTANTGELFF. Here the CDR3 DNA reads TGTGCCTCATCCGGGACAGCGAACACCGGGGAGCTGTTTTTT. The rearrangement uses TRBV25-1 and TRBJ2-2, with 7 bases aligning to TRBD1. The V and J ends lost 11 bases and 0 bases, in that order; junction bases with no gene match: 6. The V gene's germline CDR1 is MGHDK and CDR2 SYGVNS. There are 14 residues in the CDR3.

This clone was recorded a few times. The rearrangement uses TRBV5-1 and TRBJ2-3; 8 nucleotides line up with TRBD1. From germline, CDR1 is SGHRS and CDR2 YFSETQ. This CDR3 spans 13 amino acids. Trimming at V came to 10 bases and at J to 0 bases, leaving 4 bases not matched to a gene. The CDR3 reads CACRDRSTDTQYF. CDR3 sequence (DNA): TGCGCCTGCCGGGACAGGAGCACAGATACGCAGTATTTT. The complete variable domain, with remaining parts taken from reference TRBV5-1 and TRBJ2-3, reads KAGVTQTPRYLIKTRGQQVTLSCSPISGHRSVSWYQQTPGQGLQFLFEYFSETQRNKGNFPGRFSGRQFSNSRSEMNVSTLELGDSALYLCACRDRSTDTQYFGPGTRLTVL.

This clone was picked up a small number of times. The chain is built from TRBV4-2 and TRBJ2-2, with 16 bases lining up with TRBD2. The ends lost 4 bases at V and 2 bases at J; junction bases unmatched: 7. The CDR3 consists of 19 residues. In germline, CDR1 is LGHNA, CDR2 YNFKEQ. The CDR3 DNA sequence: TGTGCCAGCAGCCTCGAGGGACTAGCGGGAGGGAAAAACACCGGGGAGCTGTTTTTT. Protein product: CASSLEGLAGGKNTGELFF.

The chain has TRBV6-6 and TRBJ2-3; 9 bases agree with TRBD1. Germline V gene data show CDR1 as MNHNY and CDR2 as SVGAGI (reference sequence). V was clipped by 8 bases and J by 4 bases; unmatched bases: 7. The CDR3 has 14 residues. CDR3 in amino acids: CASATGTGPDTQYF. The CDR3, as DNA: TGTGCCAGCGCGACCGGGACAGGGCCAGATACGCAGTATTTT.

The J gene is TRBJ2-7, the V gene TRBV6-1; 12 bases are a match to TRBD2. The germline gives CDR1 MNHNS, CDR2 SASEGT. The CDR3 contains 15 residues. After removal of 1 base from V and 7 bases from J, the junction contained 5 bases not matched to a gene. CDR3 sequence reads: CASSEGTSGTKEQYF. For the CDR3, the DNA is TGTGCCAGCAGTGAAGGGACTAGCGGGACTAAAGAGCAGTACTTC.

The chain couples TRBV5-1 to TRBJ2-5; D may be TRBD1 (6 bases). Germline lookup yields CDR1 SGHRS and CDR2 YFSETQ. The CDR3 totals 13 residues. The germline V and J ends were trimmed by 6 bases and 4 bases, with 13 bases remaining between them. The CDR3 coding sequence is TGCGCCAGCACCGTAACAGGGCCAGAGACCCAGTACTTC. It codes for CASTVTGPETQYF.

This clone was detected only a few times. This chain joins TRBV11-2 and TRBJ1-1, with D possibly being TRBD1 (5 bases). The CDR3 consists of 17 residues. V was clipped by 2 bases and J by 0 bases, with 16 bases between them. Germline CDR1 is SGHAT and CDR2 is FQNNGV. The CDR3 DNA sequence: TGTGCCAGCAGCTTAAAAGGGGTGGCCAGGGTGAACACTGAAGCTTTCTTT. This gives the protein CASSLKGVARVNTEAFF.

This clone has just a few counts. The rearrangement links TRBV2 to TRBJ1-2; D may be TRBD1 (6 bases). The germline V gene encodes CDR1 SNHLY and CDR2 FYNNEI. The CDR3 is made up of 18 amino acids. The ends were cut back, 1 base at V and 0 bases at J, with 18 bases in the middle. CDR3 nucleotides: TGTGCCAGCAGTGAAGTTGACCTTCGACAGGTATCTAACTATGGCTACACCTTC. This codes for CASSEVDLRQVSNYGYTF.

This clone was detected many times. This chain uses TRBV13 with TRBJ2-4; D not resolved. In germline, CDR1 is PRHDT, CDR2 FYEKMQ (reference sequence). The CDR3 is 14 residues long. V was clipped by 3 bases and J by 0 bases, with 6 bases between them. CDR3 in amino acids: CASSFQLAKNIQYF. The CDR3 DNA follows: TGTGCCAGCAGCTTTCAGTTAGCCAAAAACATTCAGTACTTC.

A few counts support this clone. J is TRBJ2-7 and V is TRBV27; D is possibly TRBD1 (6 bases). Trimming took off 5 bases at V and 7 bases at J, with 21 bases between the two ends. CDR1 MNHEY and CDR2 SMNVEV come from the germline V gene (reference sequence). This CDR3 spans 15 amino acids. The CDR3 is CASSPPGHGLGEQYF. The CDR3 DNA is TGTGCCAGCAGTCCCCCGGGACATGGGCTAGGGGAGCAGTACTTC.

This sequence joins TRBV7-8 and TRBJ2-5, with TRBD2 matching over 9 bases. The CDR3 spans 18 residues. Germline V gives CDR1 SGHVS, CDR2 FQNEAQ. Losses at the gene ends were 2 bases for V and 5 bases for J; bases not matched to a gene: 15. For the CDR3, the DNA is TGTGCCAGCAGCTTAACCCCCCGGGGGCGGGGGGGCCGGGAGACCCAGTACTTC. Encoded protein: CASSLTPRGRGGRETQYF.

The rearrangement joins TRBV9 to TRBJ2-3, with D maybe TRBD2 (6 bases). The CDR3 has 14 residues. In germline, CDR1 is SGDLS, CDR2 YYNGEE. With 4 bases removed from V and 5 bases from J, the gap between germline ends came to 14 bases. CDR3 DNA sequence: TGTGCCAGCAGCACGACTAGTCGCATAGATACGCAGTATTTT. This encodes CASSTTSRIDTQYF.

The chain combines TRBV5-6 with TRBJ1-5; the D gene is possibly TRBD1 (6 bases). Trimming shortened V by 4 bases and J by 2 bases, and 10 bases separated the two germline ends. There are 14 residues in the CDR3. Per germline, CDR1 SGHDT and CDR2 YYEEEE. The CDR3 loop is CASSGRTGNQPQHF. The CDR3 DNA reads as TGTGCCAGCAGCGGAAGGACAGGCAATCAGCCCCAGCATTTT.

This clone showed up just a few times. The J gene is TRBJ1-2, the V gene TRBV5-1, with TRBD1 matching 7 bases. J lost 3 bases, V lost 2 bases, and 7 bases had no gene match. Germline CDR1 SGHRS, CDR2 YFSETQ. The CDR3 covers 15 residues. CDR3 sequence: CASSFRDREDYGYTF. The CDR3 region has the DNA TGCGCCAGCAGCTTCCGAGACAGGGAAGACTATGGCTACACCTTC.

The chain is built from TRBV4-3 and TRBJ1-2, with a possible D match to TRBD1 (6 bases). Germline V gene sequence: CDR1 LGHNA, CDR2 YSLEER. Trimming took off 1 base at V and 6 bases at J, with 12 bases between the two ends. This CDR3 contains 14 residues. This CDR3 is CASSQVGRGDGYTF. The CDR3 DNA sequence: TGCGCCAGCAGCCAAGTTGGCAGGGGAGATGGCTACACCTTC.

In its sample, this clone was seen a few times. The chain links TRBV7-2 to TRBJ1-3; a possible D gene is TRBD1 (6 bases). Germline V gene data show CDR1 as SGHTA and CDR2 as FQGNSA. This CDR3 is 16 amino acids long. V was clipped by 1 base and J by 4 bases, with 14 bases between them. The CDR3 loop reads CASSLEGGLGGNTIYF. The CDR3 nucleotides read TGTGCCAGCAGCTTAGAGGGGGGGCTGGGAGGAAACACCATATATTTT.

The V and J genes are TRBV9 and TRBJ1-1; no firm D call. Germline V gene lookup returns CDR1 SGDLS and CDR2 YYNGEE. This CDR3 contains 15 residues. V dropped 0 bases and J dropped 0 bases, with 9 bases sitting between them. The CDR3 DNA is TGTGCCAGCAGCGTAGCCAGTCAGATGAACACTGAAGCTTTCTTT. Amino acid sequence: CASSVASQMNTEAFF.

In its sample, this clone was seen a few times. This rearrangement joins TRBV29-1 to TRBJ2-7; maybe TRBD2 (7 bases). CDR3 length equals 15 residues. V was shortened by 4 bases and J by 3 bases, with 19 bases between the two germline ends. CDR1 and CDR2 (germline): SQVTM, ANQGSEA. CDR3 amino acids: CSVGVRGGAFYEQYF. The DNA of the CDR3 is TGCAGCGTTGGGGTGAGGGGGGGAGCCTTCTACGAGCAGTACTTC.

This clone was picked up a small number of times. This chain connects TRBV27 to TRBJ1-2; TRBD1 aligns across 7 bases. CDR1 MNHEY and CDR2 SMNVEV come from the germline V gene (reference sequence). The trim removed 0 bases at V and 3 bases at J, leaving 4 bases unmatched. This CDR3 is 15 amino acids long. The CDR3 here is CASSLSGRGDYGYTF. In nucleotides, the CDR3 is TGTGCCAGCAGTTTATCGGGCAGGGGGGACTATGGCTACACCTTC.

At least ten counts were recorded for this clone. The CDR3: CASSPPPGQGSNEQFF. The CDR3 DNA reads as TGTGCCAGCAGCCCACCGCCGGGACAGGGTAGCAATGAGCAGTTCTTC. This rearrangement joins TRBV5-4 to TRBJ2-1; 9 bases are shared with TRBD1. The CDR3 runs 16 residues. Germline loops: CDR1 SGHNT, CDR2 YYREEE (reference sequence). Trimming removed 4 bases from V and 6 bases from J; junction bases left unmatched: 11. Based on the CDR3 plus reference TRBV5-4 and TRBJ2-1, the full variable domain is ETGVTQSPTHLIKTRGQQVTLRCSSQSGHNTVSWYQQALGQGPQFIFQYYREEENGRGNFPPRFSGLQFPNYSSELNVNALELDDSALYLCASSPPPGQGSNEQFFGPGTRLTVL.

The chain recombines TRBV30 with TRBJ2-7, with unresolved D. The CDR3 contains 14 residues. The V end was cut by 0 bases, the J end by 2 bases, with 11 bases between. CDR1 GTSNPN and CDR2 SVGIG come from the germline V gene (reference sequence). As DNA, the CDR3 is TGTGCCTGGAGTGTGCGGCAATCCCCCTACGAGCAGTACTTC. The encoded protein is CAWSVRQSPYEQYF.

This clone has just a few counts. The rearrangement uses TRBV10-3 and TRBJ2-7; D is perhaps TRBD1 (6 bases). The CDR3 is 16 amino acids. Germline CDR1 reads ENHRY; CDR2 reads SYGVKD. The V end was cut by 0 bases, the J end by 4 bases, with 16 bases between. Written as DNA, the CDR3 is TGTGCCATCAGTGAGTCGGCGACAGGCGCAGGGTACGAGCAGTACTTC. Its protein product is CAISESATGAGYEQYF.

The rearrangement links TRBV11-2 to TRBJ1-2, with unresolved D. There are 15 residues in the CDR3. Per the germline V gene, CDR1 is SGHAT and CDR2 is FQNNGV. V dropped 1 base and J dropped 0 bases, with 9 bases sitting between them. The CDR3 sequence: CASSLVRGPNYGYTF. CDR3 in DNA: TGTGCCAGCAGCTTAGTGCGGGGTCCTAACTATGGCTACACCTTC.

The V gene is TRBV6-6, the J gene TRBJ2-3; no definite D call. The germline V gene has CDR1 MNHNY and CDR2 SVGAGI (reference sequence). The germline V and J ends were trimmed by 5 bases and 1 base, with 10 bases remaining between them. This CDR3 comprises 14 residues. The CDR3 coding sequence is TGTGCCAGCAGTCCGGTGACTGGCACAGATACGCAGTATTTT. Its protein is CASSPVTGTDTQYF.

The chain recombines TRBV29-1 with TRBJ1-1; D is possibly TRBD1 (5 bases). Looked up from germline, CDR1 is SQVTM and CDR2 is ANQGSEA. V was pared by 7 bases and J by 4 bases, with 10 bases between. The CDR3 extends over 11 amino acids. The CDR3: CSGRTGTEAFF. As DNA, the CDR3 is TGCAGCGGTAGAACAGGCACTGAAGCTTTCTTT. The complete variable domain, with remaining parts taken from reference TRBV29-1 and TRBJ1-1, reads SAVISQKPSRDICQRGTSLTIQCQVDSQVTMMFWYRQQPGQSLTLIATANQGSEATYESGFVIDKFPISRPNLTFSTLTVSNMSPEDSSIYLCSGRTGTEAFFGQGTRLTVV.

This clone was detected a few times. The V gene is TRBV23-1, the J gene TRBJ2-5; the match to TRBD2 covers 8 bases. TRBV23-1 is an ORF, and what it does is uncertain. The CDR3 has 16 residues. With V trimmed by 0 bases and J by 5 bases, 8 bases remained unmatched. The CDR3 reads CASSQSEAGGGETQYF. The CDR3 DNA reads as TGCGCCAGCAGTCAATCGGAGGCGGGGGGTGGGGAGACCCAGTACTTC.

There are many counts of this clone. This sequence joins TRBV18 and TRBJ2-3; D gene unclear. The germline gives CDR1 KGHSH, CDR2 LQKENI. The CDR3 spans 14 residues. With 2 bases removed from V and 1 base from J, the gap between germline ends came to 7 bases. The CDR3 is CASSPIDRTDTQYF. CDR3 nucleotide sequence: TGTGCCAGCTCACCAATAGATCGCACAGATACGCAGTATTTT.

This clone came up a few times. The V and J genes are TRBV6-1 and TRBJ1-1, with D possibly TRBD1 on 6 matching bases. Deletions cut 5 bases from V and 4 bases from J, with 8 bases between. There are 12 residues in the CDR3. Germline V gene lookup returns CDR1 MNHNS and CDR2 SASEGT. The CDR3 is CASSSRGTEAFF. The CDR3 coding sequence is TGTGCCAGCAGTTCCAGGGGCACTGAAGCTTTCTTT.

This clone was detected ten times or more. The V and J genes are TRBV29-1 and TRBJ1-2; D uncertain. Trimming took off 3 bases at V and 8 bases at J, with 7 bases between the two ends. From germline, CDR1 is SQVTM and CDR2 ANQGSEA. The CDR3 sequence is 10 residues long. The chain's CDR3 is CSVDQRGYTF. The CDR3 DNA follows: TGCAGCGTTGATCAGAGGGGCTACACCTTC.

This clone was counted only a few times. The chain has TRBV30 and TRBJ1-5; TRBD1 matches at 7 bases. The V gene's germline CDR1 is GTSNPN and CDR2 SVGIG (reference sequence). This CDR3 contains 15 residues. Unmatched junction bases numbered 9, after V lost 0 bases and J lost 7 bases. This CDR3 reads CAWSVRQGGFQPQHF. The CDR3 DNA is TGTGCCTGGAGTGTAAGACAGGGAGGTTTCCAGCCCCAGCATTTT.

The V call is TRBV19, the J call TRBJ1-3; D gene ambiguous. Germline CDR1 is LNHDA and CDR2 is SQIVND (reference sequence). Trimming cost V 7 bases and J 2 bases, with 12 bases left between them. The CDR3 has 14 amino acids. The CDR3 DNA reads TGTGCCAGTATGAAGGGAGTACCTGGAAACACCATATATTTT. Its translation is CASMKGVPGNTIYF.

The chain carries TRBV5-1 and TRBJ2-5; TRBD2 agrees at 14 bases. The CDR3 has 15 amino acids. Germline assignment: CDR1 SGHRS and CDR2 YFSETQ. Unmatched junction bases numbered 1, after V lost 1 base and J lost 5 bases. CDR3 residues: CASSLRLAGGETQYF. In nucleotides, the CDR3 is TGCGCCAGCAGCTTGAGACTAGCGGGAGGGGAGACCCAGTACTTC.